This T cell receptor beta chain appears in the sequencing data of a study of patients and donors after allogeneic stem cell transplantation. Trimming took 1 base from V and 4 from J, leaving 13 bases between them. This CDR3 spans 15 amino acids. Germline lookup yields CDR1 SGHRS and CDR2 YFSETQ. Using its own MiXCR run on the RT-PCR reads, TCRdb lists one record per CDR3 protein. This table holds about 110,000 distinct CDR3 sequences, around 36% found once. The sequence was obtained from a human donor who was either an allogeneic HSCT recipient or a stem cell or donor lymphocyte infusion donor (not recorded which). It is not recorded whose cells these are; they may come from a transplant donor. V gene TRBV5-1 combines with J gene TRBJ2-3; TRBD2 is a possible D gene (6 bases). The source material was blood, either unsorted or a sorted T cell fraction (not recorded which). CDR3 amino acids: CASSLFGGISDTQYF. CDR3 bases: TGCGCCAGCAGCTTGTTTGGCGGGATATCAGATACGCAGTATTTT.